Listed here are 15 T cell receptor beta chains from one sample, sequenced in a study of CD4 T cells in relation to SARS-CoV-2 and coronaviruses. Before the COVID-19 pandemic, during about 2010-2018, CD4+ T cells were taken from unexposed donors. The cells were cultured for roughly 11 days before CD4+ T cells were isolated. Their specific antigens are unknown. Only in-frame clones appear in the TCRdb table, and some are missing; sequencing was by immunoSEQ multiplex PCR. The sample holds approximately 20,000 clones; about 81% are singletons and the top ten take approximately 12%. The specimen sequenced was CD4+ T cells from PBMCs, cultured in vitro. The source of these receptors is a human donor in good health.

J is TRBJ2-7 and V is TRBV6-5; D is unresolved. Germline V gene lookup returns CDR1 MNHEY and CDR2 SVGAGI. V lost 6 bases and J 0 bases, leaving 9 bases between the germline ends. This CDR3 has 13 residues. This CDR3 is CASRLVLSYEQYF. The CDR3 DNA reads as TGTGCCAGCAGACTCGTACTCTCCTACGAGCAGTACTTC.

This CDR3 is CSASPQLLGGELFF. The DNA for the CDR3 is TGCAGTGCTAGTCCCCAACTACTGGGCGGGGAGCTGTTTTTT. This chain links TRBV20-1 with TRBJ2-2; D not resolved. Trimming took off 3 bases at V and 7 bases at J, with 15 bases between the two ends. Germline V gene data show CDR1 as DFQATT and CDR2 as SNEGSKA (reference sequence). CDR3 length equals 14 residues.

This chain uses TRBV19 with TRBJ2-7; the D gene is possibly TRBD2 (6 bases). V lost 3 bases to trimming and J lost 7 bases, with 19 bases between them. Germline-derived CDR1 and CDR2 are LNHDA and SQIVND (reference sequence). This CDR3 is built from 15 residues. CDR3: CASSIRGAASREQYF. The CDR3, as DNA: TGTGCCAGTAGTATCCGCGGGGCAGCCTCTCGGGAGCAGTACTTC.

The chain is built from TRBV19 and TRBJ1-6; D call uncertain. V lost 4 bases and J lost 0, with 7 bases in between. This CDR3 spans 15 amino acids. The V gene's germline CDR1 is LNHDA and CDR2 SQIVND (reference sequence). CDR3 in DNA: TGTGCCAGTAGTACGGAGAGCTCCTATAATTCACCCCTCCACTTT. This translates into CASSTESSYNSPLHF.

The chain links TRBV19 to TRBJ1-4, with no clear D. The CDR3 totals 16 residues. The ends were cut back, 9 bases at V and 0 bases at J, with 17 bases in the middle. CDR1 LNHDA and CDR2 SQIVND come from the germline V gene (reference sequence). Written as DNA, the CDR3 is TGTGCCAGCACGACCCTCGGGGTTGCAACTAATGAAAAACTGTTTTTT. The encoded protein is CASTTLGVATNEKLFF.

The chain carries TRBV11-2 and TRBJ2-1; 8 positions match TRBD2. CDR3 size: 15 residues. J was trimmed by 7 bases and V by 2 bases; bases with no gene match: 7. Germline CDR1 SGHAT, CDR2 FQNNGV. In DNA form, the CDR3 reads TGTGCCAGCAGCTTATTTGGCGGGGGGCTAAATGAGCAGTTCTTC. Translated, it gives CASSLFGGGLNEQFF.

The chain carries TRBV12-5 and TRBJ2-7; D might be TRBD1 (5 bases). This CDR3 region has 15 residues. The germline V and J ends were trimmed by 8 bases and 2 bases, with 19 bases remaining between them. Looked up from germline, CDR1 is LGHNT and CDR2 is FRNRAP. The CDR3 is CASTRADRYTYEQYF. Here the CDR3 DNA reads TGTGCTAGTACCAGGGCCGACCGTTACACCTACGAGCAGTACTTC. Looking up the rest from reference TRBV12-5 and TRBJ2-7 gives the full variable domain: DARVTQTPRHKVTEMGQEVTMRCQPILGHNTVFWYRQTMMQGLELLAYFRNRAPLDDSGMPKDRFSAEMPDATLATLKIQPSEPRDSAVYFCASTRADRYTYEQYFGPGTRLTVT.

The chain is built from TRBV10-3 and TRBJ2-1; 9 bases are a match to TRBD2. Unmatched junction bases numbered 16, after V lost 7 bases and J lost 9 bases. The CDR3 has 16 residues. The germline gives CDR1 ENHRY, CDR2 SYGVKD. CDR3 in amino acids: CAINSARRGGLSEQFF. CDR3 in DNA: TGTGCCATCAATTCAGCGAGGCGGGGGGGCCTCAGTGAGCAGTTCTTC.

J is TRBJ1-2 and V is TRBV5-1, with D unclear. The CDR3 contains 14 residues. The V end was cut by 4 bases, the J end by 7 bases, with 17 bases between. Germline V gives CDR1 SGHRS, CDR2 YFSETQ. CDR3 nucleotides: TGCGCCAGCAGCCCGATCGGCTTTTCTAGTGGCTACACCTTC. It encodes CASSPIGFSSGYTF.

CDR3 sequence (DNA): TGCGCCAGCAGCGGAGGTACAGGGGGCACTGAAGCTTTCTTT. It codes for CASSGGTGGTEAFF. The chain employs TRBV5-1 and TRBJ1-1; the match to TRBD1 covers 8 bases. V trimming: 4 bases; J trimming: 4 bases; junction bases outside the gene matches: 6. Germline assignment: CDR1 SGHRS and CDR2 YFSETQ. The CDR3 has 14 residues.

V gene TRBV2 combines with J gene TRBJ2-5; D is unclear. This CDR3 spans 14 amino acids. The V end lost 4 bases, the J end lost 5 bases, and 14 bases lay between the germline ends. The germline V gene has CDR1 SNHLY and CDR2 FYNNEI. The CDR3 region is CASSVGQIGETQYF. For the CDR3, the DNA is TGTGCCAGCAGTGTAGGTCAAATCGGGGAGACCCAGTACTTC.

The rearrangement joins TRBV2 to TRBJ1-4; no reliable D call. This CDR3 comprises 13 residues. The V end lost 4 bases, the J end lost 5 bases, and 8 bases lay between the germline ends. Looked up from germline, CDR1 is SNHLY and CDR2 is FYNNEI. The CDR3 region has the DNA TGTGCCAGCAGTGGTGACCTAAATGAAAAACTGTTTTTT. As protein: CASSGDLNEKLFF.

This CDR3 reads CASRRGVQETQYF. CDR3 DNA sequence: TGTGCCAGCAGGAGGGGTGTTCAAGAGACCCAGTACTTC. The J gene is TRBJ2-5, the V gene TRBV12-3 or TRBV12-4; D may be TRBD1 or TRBD2 (5 bases each). CDR3 size: 13 residues. The V and J ends lost 6 bases and 2 bases respectively, with 10 bases between them.

This chain connects TRBV7-9 to TRBJ2-5, with TRBD2 matching over 8 bases. The CDR3 is 15 residues long. Germline loops: CDR1 SEHNR, CDR2 FQNEAQ (reference sequence). J gave up 11 bases and V 5 bases, and 16 bases lay outside the gene matches. The CDR3 spells CASSRPSHGAGEQYF. CDR3 DNA: TGTGCCAGCAGCCGACCTTCACACGGAGCGGGGGAGCAGTACTTC.

The chain couples TRBV5-1 to TRBJ2-1, with D possibly TRBD1 on 5 matching bases. Trimming left V 1 base short and J 4 bases short, with 12 bases between. The CDR3 spans 15 residues. Germline V CDR1 and CDR2: SGHRS, YFSETQ. CDR3: CASSLIGDSYNEQFF. In nucleotides, the CDR3 is TGCGCCAGCAGCTTGATCGGCGACAGTTACAATGAGCAGTTCTTC.